These 26 T cell receptor beta chains originate from one sample sequenced in a study of T cell repertoires in cytomegalovirus infection. These receptors have no known antigen. TCRdb analysed the reads with MiXCR anew, one entry per CDR3 protein. The sample lists 86,000 or so distinct CDR3 sequences; about 24% were seen once. The sequences come from CD8+ T cells from cultured PBMCs, collected from culture after CMV antigen stimulation. These receptors all stem from a human donor in good health (CMV status not recorded). Some clones in this sample may be carry-over from other donors' samples.

This clonotype has only a few counts. V gene TRBV13 combines with J gene TRBJ1-2; TRBD1 agrees at 7 bases. V lost 1 base to trimming and J lost 3 bases; unmatched junction nucleotides: 2. CDR3 length: 14 residues. Germline V CDR1 and CDR2: PRHDT, FYEKMQ (reference sequence). CDR3 nucleotides: TGTGCCAGCAGCTTAGAACAGGGGTACTATGGCTACACCTTC. Its translation is CASSLEQGYYGYTF.

In its sample, this clonotype was seen a few times. The V gene is TRBV6-1, the J gene TRBJ1-3; D remains unclear. The CDR3 covers 15 residues. The V end was cut by 7 bases, the J end by 1 base, with 14 bases between. Germline values: CDR1 MNHNS, CDR2 SASEGT. The CDR3 loop is CASTVQAGSGNTIYF. The DNA for the CDR3 is TGTGCCAGCACGGTTCAGGCCGGATCTGGAAACACCATATATTTT.

This clonotype showed up just a few times. The chain combines TRBV15 with TRBJ1-4; D is perhaps TRBD1 (6 bases). Germline V gene lookup returns CDR1 LNHNV and CDR2 YYDKDF (reference sequence). V lost 5 bases, J lost 2 bases, and 15 bases lay in between. This CDR3 is built from 16 residues. Here the CDR3 DNA reads TGTGCCACCAGCTCGGTGGGGGGCGAGACTAATGAAAAACTGTTTTTT. It translates to CATSSVGGETNEKLFF.

This clonotype turned up a few times. This rearrangement joins TRBV5-4 to TRBJ2-1, with 13 bases matching TRBD2. This CDR3 region has 17 residues. V dropped 0 bases and J dropped 6; count of bases not matched to a gene: 6. Germline V gene sequence: CDR1 SGHNT, CDR2 YYREEE (reference sequence). The CDR3 DNA reads TGTGCCAGCAGCTTGGCCACTAGCGGGGGGGCCATCAATGAGCAGTTCTTC. It is translated as CASSLATSGGAINEQFF.

This clonotype was recorded a few times. CDR3: CSAWSSYNSPLHF. CDR3 in DNA: TGCAGTGCCTGGAGCTCCTATAATTCACCCCTCCACTTT. The J gene is TRBJ1-6, the V gene TRBV20-1, with unresolved D. CDR1 is DFQATT and CDR2 is SNEGSKA in the germline V gene (reference sequence). This CDR3 has 13 amino acids. Deletions cut 6 bases from V and 0 bases from J, with 6 bases between.

This chain connects TRBV20-1 to TRBJ2-2; D gene ambiguous. CDR3 length: 12 amino acids. V was pared by 3 bases and J by 6 bases, with 8 bases between. Germline V gene sequence: CDR1 DFQATT, CDR2 SNEGSKA (reference sequence). Here the CDR3 reads CSASFWSGELFF. The CDR3 bases are TGCAGTGCTAGCTTCTGGTCCGGGGAGCTGTTTTTT.

This clonotype came up a few times. The genes are TRBV6-5 and TRBJ1-1; D is perhaps TRBD1 (5 bases). This CDR3 region has 16 residues. V lost 7 bases and J 0 bases, leaving 18 bases between the germline ends. Germline lookup yields CDR1 MNHEY and CDR2 SVGAGI. CDR3 sequence reads: CASTKTQGLVNTEAFF. DNA of the CDR3: TGTGCCAGCACTAAAACCCAGGGCTTGGTGAACACTGAAGCTTTCTTT.

This clonotype has a handful of counts. This chain connects TRBV19 to TRBJ2-2, with D possibly being TRBD2 (5 bases). Germline V gene sequence: CDR1 LNHDA, CDR2 SQIVND (reference sequence). The CDR3 consists of 15 residues. The V end was cut by 3 bases, the J end by 1 base, with 9 bases between. The CDR3 region is CASSIQRENTGELFF. The CDR3 coding sequence is TGTGCCAGTAGTATTCAACGGGAGAACACCGGGGAGCTGTTTTTT. Full variable domain (remainder filled in from reference TRBV19 and TRBJ2-2): DGGITQSPKYLFRKEGQNVTLSCEQNLNHDAMYWYRQDPGQGLRLIYYSQIVNDFQKGDIAEGYSVSREKKESFPLTVTSAQKNPTAFYLCASSIQRENTGELFFGEGSRLTVL.

This chain connects TRBV15 to TRBJ2-1; 7 bases line up with TRBD1. This CDR3 region has 15 residues. Germline V gene sequence: CDR1 LNHNV, CDR2 YYDKDF (reference sequence). V lost 5 bases and J lost 3; bases outside the gene matches: 7. The CDR3 DNA is TGTGCCACCAGCCTGAGAGGGGGCGGCTACAATGAGCAGTTCTTC. The encoded protein is CATSLRGGGYNEQFF.

The J gene is TRBJ2-7, the V gene TRBV20-1, with D perhaps TRBD1 (6 bases). The germline V gene has CDR1 DFQATT and CDR2 SNEGSKA (reference sequence). V lost 6 bases, J lost 0 bases, and 15 bases lay in between. The CDR3 contains 14 residues. The CDR3 bases are TGCAGTGCCACAGACAGGAATAGCTCCTACGAGCAGTACTTC. It is translated as CSATDRNSSYEQYF.

This clonotype was recorded at least ten times. The chain employs TRBV7-6 and TRBJ2-1; TRBD1 matches 7 bases. Germline lookup yields CDR1 SGHVS and CDR2 FNYEAQ. V trimming: 4 bases; J trimming: 5 bases; junction bases outside the gene matches: 11. The CDR3 consists of 16 residues. CDR3 coding DNA: TGTGCCAGCAGCTCCTACACAGGGGCCCGGGACAATGAGCAGTTCTTC. Its translation: CASSSYTGARDNEQFF.

Here the CDR3 reads CASTQYNNQPQHF. CDR3 nucleotide sequence: TGTGCCAGCACACAATATAACAATCAGCCCCAGCATTTT. This rearrangement joins TRBV2 to TRBJ1-5, with D hard to call. The CDR3 extends over 13 amino acids. The germline CDR1 and CDR2 sequences are SNHLY and FYNNEI. Trimming removed 7 bases at V and 3 bases at J, with 10 bases between.

The CDR3 DNA sequence: TGTGCCTGGAAGGATTTCGGGGCAGGGTCTTCACCCCTCCACTTT. Translation gives CAWKDFGAGSSPLHF. The V gene is TRBV30, the J gene TRBJ1-6, with D possibly being TRBD1 (5 bases). The CDR3 runs to 15 residues. Per germline, CDR1 GTSNPN and CDR2 SVGIG (reference sequence). With 4 bases removed from V and 9 bases from J, the gap between germline ends came to 19 bases.

This clonotype was found a few times. This sequence joins TRBV6-6 and TRBJ1-3; 7 bases are shared with TRBD1. The CDR3 is made up of 15 amino acids. With V trimmed by 6 bases and J by 3 bases, 8 bases remained unmatched. Per the germline V gene, CDR1 is MNHNY and CDR2 is SVGAGI (reference sequence). CDR3 nucleotide sequence: TGTGCCAGCAGGGAGGGGGCAGGGGGTGGAAACACCATATATTTT. Its protein is CASREGAGGGNTIYF.

By sample fraction, this clonotype is medium-sized. The chain has TRBV7-2 and TRBJ2-7, with TRBD2 matching 12 bases. This CDR3 is 15 amino acids long. Germline-derived CDR1 and CDR2 are SGHTA and FQGNSA. Unmatched junction bases numbered 4, after V lost 2 bases and J lost 5 bases. The CDR3 sequence is CASSLILAGGDEQYF. CDR3 nucleotides: TGTGCCAGCAGCTTAATACTAGCGGGAGGAGACGAGCAGTACTTC.

This clonotype has a handful of counts. The chain has TRBV5-1 and TRBJ2-1; D perhaps matches TRBD1 (6 bases). Germline V lookup: CDR1 SGHRS, CDR2 YFSETQ. The length of the CDR3 is 13 residues. Trimming took 4 bases from V and 5 from J, leaving 10 bases between them. The CDR3 loop reads CASSAGTNNEQFF. CDR3 DNA sequence: TGCGCCAGCAGCGCCGGGACAAACAATGAGCAGTTCTTC.

This clonotype came up a few times. The chain uses TRBV6-2 or TRBV6-3 and TRBJ2-1, with D perhaps being TRBD1 or TRBD2 (5 bases each). V was clipped by 0 bases and J by 14 bases, with 23 bases between them. The CDR3 totals 16 residues. Germline-derived CDR1 and CDR2 are MNHEY and SVGEGT. CDR3 DNA: TGTGCCAGCAGTTACTCGCATGGTGGGCTCGAGGGGTTGGAGTTCTTC. This translates into CASSYSHGGLEGLEFF.

The J gene is TRBJ1-2, the V gene TRBV19; 9 bases fit TRBD1. The CDR3 is made up of 14 amino acids. Looked up from germline, CDR1 is LNHDA and CDR2 is SQIVND (reference sequence). Trimming removed 5 bases from V and 12 bases from J; junction bases left unmatched: 13. The CDR3 DNA reads TGTGCCAGTAGTGTCTGGACAGGGGACCCGCTCCACACCTTC. Amino acids: CASSVWTGDPLHTF.

Many counts were recorded for this clonotype. The chain is built from TRBV7-8 and TRBJ1-2; 8 positions agree with TRBD1. Per germline, CDR1 SGHVS and CDR2 FQNEAQ. The V gene end was trimmed by 7 bases and the J gene end by 11 bases; junction bases not matched to a gene: 12. The CDR3 totals 13 residues. The chain's CDR3 is CASMDEDRVAYTF. CDR3 nucleotide sequence: TGTGCCAGCATGGATGAGGACAGGGTTGCGTACACCTTC.

The gene calls are TRBV29-1 and TRBJ2-1; 9 bases agree with TRBD2. Germline V gives CDR1 SQVTM, CDR2 ANQGSEA. V lost 6 bases and J lost 5; bases outside the gene matches: 14. The CDR3 runs 16 residues. The CDR3 region has the DNA TGCAGCGTGAGTGGCGGGAGGGACCCCCAAGACAATGAGCAGTTCTTC. This encodes CSVSGGRDPQDNEQFF.

The chain recombines TRBV7-9 with TRBJ2-3; 11 nucleotides agree with TRBD2. The CDR3 consists of 18 residues. CDR1 is SEHNR and CDR2 is FQNEAQ in the germline V gene (reference sequence). Unmatched junction bases numbered 9, after V lost 3 bases and J lost 1 base. The CDR3 loop is CASSLGTSGPWGTDTQYF. CDR3 in DNA: TGTGCCAGCAGCTTGGGGACTAGCGGCCCCTGGGGCACAGATACGCAGTATTTT. Variable domain in full (rest from reference TRBV7-9 and TRBJ2-3): DTGVSQNPRHKITKRGQNVTFRCDPISEHNRLYWYRQTLGQGPEFLTYFQNEAQLEKSRLLSDRFSAERPKGSFSTLEIQRTEQGDSAMYLCASSLGTSGPWGTDTQYFGPGTRLTVL.

This clonotype was picked up many times. This chain links TRBV7-8 with TRBJ2-3, with 7 nucleotides matching TRBD2. Germline CDR1 SGHVS, CDR2 FQNEAQ. The CDR3 length is 18 residues. Losses at the gene ends were 0 bases for V and 5 bases for J; bases not matched to a gene: 14. As DNA, the CDR3 is TGTGCCAGCAGCTTAGCGGTTAATAGCGCGGGGGTGGGAGATACGCAGTATTTT. It yields the protein CASSLAVNSAGVGDTQYF.

A few counts support this clonotype. This sequence joins TRBV14 and TRBJ2-1; 12 nucleotides agree with TRBD2. Germline CDR1 and CDR2: SGHDN and FVKESK. J gave up 8 bases and V 8 bases, and 10 bases lay outside the gene matches. CDR3 length: 15 amino acids. The CDR3 reads CASGPTSGRFDEQFF. Written as DNA, the CDR3 is TGTGCCAGCGGCCCGACTAGCGGGAGATTTGATGAGCAGTTCTTC.

This clonotype was counted once. The V call is TRBV27, the J call TRBJ2-7; D perhaps matches TRBD1 (6 bases). The CDR3 runs to 14 residues. V was shortened by 2 bases and J by 3 bases, with 11 bases between the two germline ends. Germline V gives CDR1 MNHEY, CDR2 SMNVEV (reference sequence). The CDR3: CASSLVRGGYEQYF. In nucleotides, the CDR3 is TGTGCCAGCAGTTTAGTCAGGGGTGGCTACGAGCAGTACTTC.

This clonotype was seen a single time. The rearrangement links TRBV9 to TRBJ2-3, with D possibly matching TRBD1 (5 bases). The CDR3 contains 15 residues. Germline V lookup: CDR1 SGDLS, CDR2 YYNGEE. V was trimmed by 0 bases and J by 0 bases, leaving 8 bases between them. Here the CDR3 reads CASSVGGGSTDTQYF. The CDR3 nucleotides read TGTGCCAGCAGCGTAGGGGGCGGAAGCACAGATACGCAGTATTTT.

This clonotype was seen at least ten times. J is TRBJ2-1 and V is TRBV7-2; tentatively, D is TRBD2 (5 bases). Germline V CDR1 and CDR2: SGHTA, FQGNSA. V was cut by 3 bases and J by 8 bases, with 14 bases left in between. The CDR3 contains 14 residues. The CDR3 DNA reads as TGTGCCAGCAGCTTCGGTGGGAGTGTCTATGAGCAGTTCTTC. It codes for CASSFGGSVYEQFF. The full variable domain, with the rest looked up from reference TRBV7-2 and TRBJ2-1, is GAGVSQSPSNKVTEKGKDVELRCDPISGHTALYWYRQSLGQGLEFLIYFQGNSAPDKSGLPSDRFSAERTGGSVSTLTIQRTQQEDSAVYLCASSFGGSVYEQFFGPGTRLTVL.